The source of this TCR beta chain is a study of blood T cell repertoires in COVID-19. Overall study context: Both acute and convalescent COVID-19 samples were obtained from the United States, Italy and Spain. PBMCs, B-cell-depleted T cells, or T cells provided the cDNA or gDNA that made up the material.

V shed 2 bases, J shed 4 bases, and the junction held 0 bases outside the gene matches. This CDR3 contains 14 residues. The germline V gene encodes CDR1 MDHEN and CDR2 SYDVKM. Original handling: Quantification of nucleated cells was approximated via reference gene primer amplification. Profiled with immunoSEQ multiplex PCR; TCRdb holds only in-frame clones, not every one. The V and J calls and clone size come from that table; D and trimming were worked out from the DNA. The sample includes 200,000 to 300,000 clones, about 83% of them seen just once. The sequence was collected from a human donor in a cohort sampled during active COVID-19. The V gene is TRBV28, the J gene TRBJ1-2, with 11 bases identical to TRBD1. Sample: peripheral blood. Written as DNA, the CDR3 is TGTGCCAGCAGTTTAGGGACAGGGGGCTATGGCTACACCTTC. Its translation: CASSLGTGGYGYTF.